Listed below are T cell receptor beta chains from one sample, sequenced in a study of T cells after yellow fever vaccination. Each CDR3 protein is one row after TCRdb ran MiXCR on the 5' RACE reads. Among hundreds of thousands of distinct CDR3 sequences listed, about 9.9% were seen once. This specimen was PBMCs, taken on the day of the first yellow fever vaccination. Receptors originate from a man aged 18-30 years who received the YFV17D yellow fever vaccine. The CDR3 runs from the conserved cysteine through the conserved F or W. The order of the fields is D gene, J gene, V gene, clone size, CDR3 DNA, CDR3 protein. The D gene is left open where the match is weak. The size entry is marked missing in some rows and otherwise reads once, few, many or a size class.

NA,TRBJ1-1,TRBV18,NA,TGTGCCAGCTCACCAACGGCGGCCATGAACACTGAAGCTTTCTTT,CASSPTAAMNTEAFF
TRBD2,TRBJ2-1,TRBV27,few,TGTGCCAGCACCTCCGCCAGCGGGGGGTACAATGAGCAGTTCTTC,CASTSASGGYNEQFF
NA,TRBJ2-5,TRBV5-1,NA,TGCGCCAGCAGCCCGGGGGAGCTAGTCCAAGAGACCCAGTACTTC,CASSPGELVQETQYF
NA,TRBJ2-2,TRBV20-1,NA,TGCAGTGCTGCCCCTGCATACGGGAACACCGGGGAGCTGTTTTTT,CSAAPAYGNTGELFF
NA,TRBJ1-1,TRBV10-1,few,TGCGCCAGCAGTGCCAGCAACACTGAAGCTTTCTTT,CASSASNTEAFF
NA,TRBJ1-2,TRBV7-8,NA,TGTGCCAGCAGCTTAGTTGGGGGTGGCTACACCTTC,CASSLVGGGYTF
TRBD1,TRBJ2-7,TRBV27,few,TGTGCCAGCAGTTTTAGGGGGCGCTGGGGCGAGCAGTACTTC,CASSFRGRWGEQYF
TRBD1,TRBJ2-5,TRBV5-1,few,TGCGCCAGCAGCAAGACAGGGGACCAAGAGACCCAGTACTTC,CASSKTGDQETQYF
TRBD1,TRBJ2-1,TRBV7-2,NA,TGTGCCAGCAGCTTGGACAGGGGGCATAATGAGCAGTTCTTC,CASSLDRGHNEQFF
NA,TRBJ2-3,TRBV29-1,NA,TGCAGCGTTGGCGATACGCGCTTAGAGGCAGATACGCAGTATTTT,CSVGDTRLEADTQYF
TRBD1,TRBJ2-7,TRBV5-1,many,TGCGCCAGCAGCCTGAGGGGGCCTGCCTACGAGCAGTACTTC,CASSLRGPAYEQYF
TRBD1,TRBJ1-2,TRBV7-2,NA,TGTGCCAGCAGCTTTCTGGGACAGAACTATGGCTACACCTTC,CASSFLGQNYGYTF
NA,TRBJ2-5,TRBV4-3,NA,TGCGCCAGCAGCCAAGATAAAGGACTCCTGTACTTC,CASSQDKGLLYF
TRBD2,TRBJ2-7,TRBV19,few,TGTGCCAGTACCCCGCGGGGGAGGAACGAGCAGTACTTC,CASTPRGRNEQYF
NA,TRBJ1-5,TRBV12-3/TRBV12-4,few,TGTGCCAGCAGCAATGGCGGGCAGCCCCAGCATTTT,CASSNGGQPQHF
TRBD2,TRBJ2-1,TRBV9,few,TGTGCCAGCAGCGCGGACCTAGCGGGGAGGGAGTTCTTC,CASSADLAGREFF
TRBD1,TRBJ2-1,TRBV12-5,many,TGTGCTAGTGGTACGACAGGGAGTATCTTCTTC,CASGTTGSIFF
TRBD2,TRBJ2-2,TRBV12-3/TRBV12-4,many,TGTGCCAGCAGCTTAGCGGGGGCCACCGGGGAGCTGTTTTTT,CASSLAGATGELFF
NA,TRBJ2-2,TRBV20-1,few,TGCAGTGCTAGACCCAGGAACACCGGGGAGCTGTTTTTT,CSARPRNTGELFF
TRBD1,TRBJ2-1,TRBV4-2,NA,TGTGCCAGCAGCCCTGGACCCCTCAAGGACAGGCGGAATGAGCAGTTCTTC,CASSPGPLKDRRNEQFF
TRBD2,TRBJ2-2,TRBV13,many,TGTGCCAGCAGCCCCGGACTAGCGGGGGGGCCCCGGATGGCCGGGGAGCTGTTTTTT,CASSPGLAGGPRMAGELFF
NA,TRBJ2-7,TRBV6-1,few,TGTGCCAGCAGAAATCCCACAAGACGAGGGCGAGGGGCCTACGAGCAGTACTTC,CASRNPTRRGRGAYEQYF
TRBD2,TRBJ2-3,TRBV10-3,many,TGTGCCTCACGGACCAGCGGGGGAATAGATACGCAGTATTTT,CASRTSGGIDTQYF
NA,TRBJ2-7,TRBV12-5,few,TGTGCTAGTGGTTTGGTAACGAGTAGGAGCTCCTACGAGCAGTACTTC,CASGLVTSRSSYEQYF
TRBD1,TRBJ2-5,TRBV19,few,TGTGCCAGTACCCTGACAGGGGCGAAACAAGAGACCCAGTACTTC,CASTLTGAKQETQYF
NA,TRBJ2-3,TRBV5-1,NA,TGCGCCAGCAGCTTGTTGGTCGCGGCAGGAGATACGCAGTATTTT,CASSLLVAAGDTQYF
NA,TRBJ1-6,TRBV7-8,few,TGTGCCAGCAGCTTTAACCCTGCGGGAAATTCACCCCTCCACTTT,CASSFNPAGNSPLHF
NA,TRBJ1-1,TRBV6-5,NA,TGTGCCAGCAGTTACTCGAAGTTGAACACTGAAGCTTTCTTT,CASSYSKLNTEAFF
NA,TRBJ1-2,TRBV5-4,few,TGTGCCAGCAGCTTCGTAGGAGCTAACTATGGCTACACCTTC,CASSFVGANYGYTF
NA,TRBJ1-5,TRBV6-1,few,TGTGCCAGCAGCCACCTTCAGGAGGGCAATCAGCCCCAGCATTTT,CASSHLQEGNQPQHF
NA,TRBJ1-3,TRBV5-1,few,TGCGCCAGCAGCTTGGCCCGTGGTACTGGAAACACCATATATTTT,CASSLARGTGNTIYF
NA,TRBJ1-6,TRBV2,few,TGTGCCAGCAGTGTCCGGGACACAGACCCCCTCCACTTT,CASSVRDTDPLHF
TRBD1,TRBJ2-5,TRBV11-2,few,TGTGCCAGCAGCTCCCCCAACACCGGACAGGGAGGCGAAGAGACCCAGTACTTC,CASSSPNTGQGGEETQYF
NA,TRBJ1-1,TRBV11-2,few,TGTGCCAGCAGCCGGACGCAGTACACTGAAGCTTTCTTT,CASSRTQYTEAFF
TRBD1,TRBJ1-4,TRBV9,NA,TGTGCCAGCAGCGACCTCCGACAGGGAGGGGAAAAACTGTTTTTT,CASSDLRQGGEKLFF
NA,TRBJ1-2,TRBV20-1,NA,TGCAGTGCTAGACCAGGGGTGACGAATGGCTACACCTTC,CSARPGVTNGYTF
NA,TRBJ1-5,TRBV20-1,NA,TGCAGTGCTAGGACAGAAAATCAGCCCCAGCATTTT,CSARTENQPQHF
NA,TRBJ2-1,TRBV27,few,TGTGCCAGCAGTTACGACAGTAGCTCCTACAATGAGCAGTTCTTC,CASSYDSSSYNEQFF
NA,TRBJ2-7,TRBV19,few,TGTGCCAGTAGTATTCGATCAGGGTCCTACGAGCAGTACTTC,CASSIRSGSYEQYF
TRBD1,TRBJ1-5,TRBV5-6,few,TGTGCCAGCAGCTCTTGGGACAGGGCCAATCAGCCCCAGCATTTT,CASSSWDRANQPQHF
NA,TRBJ2-7,TRBV6-2/TRBV6-3,NA,TGTGCCAGCAGCCCAGAGAGGGGCCTCTCCTACGAGCAGTACTTC,CASSPERGLSYEQYF
NA,TRBJ1-4,TRBV5-4,few,TGTGCCAGCAGCTTGGAAGGAAATGAAAAACTGTTTTTT,CASSLEGNEKLFF
NA,TRBJ1-1,TRBV12-3/TRBV12-4,NA,TGTGCCAGCAGTTTCTGGGGGACTGAAGCTTTCTTT,CASSFWGTEAFF
NA,TRBJ2-7,TRBV7-6,many,TGTGCCAGCAGCTTAGAGGGCTGGAACGAGCAGTACTTC,CASSLEGWNEQYF
NA,TRBJ2-2,TRBV7-8,few,TGTGCCTGGGGACGGCTACTTCTGGGTTCGAACACCGGGGAGCTGTTTTTT,CAWGRLLLGSNTGELFF
TRBD1,TRBJ2-1,TRBV4-3,few,TGCGCCAGCAGCCCCAACAGGGGTGACAATGAGCAGTTCTTC,CASSPNRGDNEQFF
TRBD1,TRBJ2-1,TRBV12-3/TRBV12-4,few,TGTGCCAGCAGTTGGACAGGTTACTCCTACAATGAGCAGTTCTTC,CASSWTGYSYNEQFF
TRBD2,TRBJ2-1,TRBV27,few,TGTGCCAGCAGCTATCTAGCGGGGGGGACAAATGAGCAGTTCTTC,CASSYLAGGTNEQFF
NA,TRBJ2-2,TRBV6-1,NA,TGTGCCAGCGGGCGGGGTCTCCCCTCGGGCGGGGAGCTGTTTTTT,CASGRGLPSGGELFF
NA,TRBJ1-2,TRBV5-4,NA,TGTGCCAGCAGCTTGGGCAGTTTTAACTATGGCTACACCTTC,CASSLGSFNYGYTF
NA,TRBJ2-7,TRBV4-1,NA,TGCGCCAGCAGCCAAGATCAGGGGCCCTACGAGCAGTACTTC,CASSQDQGPYEQYF
NA,TRBJ2-7,TRBV29-1,NA,TGCAGCGTTGATTACGAGGGGGACTCCTACGAGCAGTACTTC,CSVDYEGDSYEQYF
NA,TRBJ2-6,TRBV6-1,NA,TGTGCCAGCGGACCAGCCTCTGGGGCCAACGTCCTGACTTTC,CASGPASGANVLTF
NA,TRBJ1-3,TRBV19,few,TGTGCCAGTAGTGCGAGGTCGTCGGACACCATATATTTT,CASSARSSDTIYF
NA,TRBJ1-4,TRBV28,NA,TGTGCCAGCAGTTTGGGAGGACAGCATGAAAAACTGTTTTTT,CASSLGGQHEKLFF
NA,TRBJ2-5,TRBV7-9,NA,TGTGCCAGCAGCTATGTACAAGGGGAGACCCAGTACTTC,CASSYVQGETQYF
NA,TRBJ2-1,TRBV7-9,NA,TGTGCCAGCTTGGGACTCCCTAACAATGAGCAGTTCTTC,CASLGLPNNEQFF
TRBD1,TRBJ1-3,TRBV29-1,many,TGCAGCTTCGGACAGGCAGGGGGAAACACCATATATTTT,CSFGQAGGNTIYF
TRBD1,TRBJ2-5,TRBV12-3/TRBV12-4,NA,TGTGCCAGCAGCCGAACGACAGGGGAAGAGACCCAGTACTTC,CASSRTTGEETQYF
NA,TRBJ1-1,TRBV29-1,NA,TGCAGCGTCTGTTGGGGAACAGGGAGAGAAGCTTTCTTT,CSVCWGTGREAFF